Listed below are T cell receptor beta chains from one sample, sequenced in a study of CD8+ T cells in alopecia areata. TCRdb's table, derived via immunoSEQ multiplex PCR, lists solely in-frame clones and lacks some. The sample holds roughly 210,000 clones, 43% seen once. The specimen comprised CD4+ T cells sorted from blood, sampled at roughly week 38, from a patient treated with tofacitinib. Every receptor here comes from a human donor with alopecia areata. Both conserved end residues are trimmed from each CDR3.

j_call v_call cdr3_aa
TRBJ2-2 TRBV29-1 SPQRDRDSANTGELF
TRBJ2-6 TRBV28 ASSLPGAGANVLT
TRBJ1-2 TRBV29-1 SVEQGQGGGYT
TRBJ2-5 TRBV7-3 ASSLSSGRYSTQY
TRBJ2-7 TRBV7-8 ASSLIGQGAYEQY
TRBJ1-1 TRBV9 ASSPGQGASVSEAF
TRBJ2-1 TRBV7-8 ASSFGQGLFNEQF
TRBJ1-4 TRBV5-1 ASSLEPNEKLF
TRBJ1-2 TRBV18 ASSPNREGYGYT
TRBJ2-7 TRBV6-1 ASTRTGPSYEQY
TRBJ2-1 TRBV28 ASSLSDSLNEQF
TRBJ2-5 TRBV29-1 SVEPSPLAGGPIPETQY
TRBJ2-3 TRBV4-2 ASSQGAGGGNTQY
TRBJ2-1 TRBV7-3 ASSQDSTSKQF
TRBJ2-3 TRBV7-2 ASIVTSGSRTQY
TRBJ2-1 TRBV7-8 ASSSRGGDSSYNEQF
TRBJ1-1 TRBV6-6 ASSHRGQGTEAF
TRBJ2-1 TRBV28 ASTPRYNEQF
TRBJ2-3 TRBV7-2 ASSLSFLTDTQY
TRBJ2-1 TRBV19 ASTPKGVAGGGEQF
TRBJ2-1 TRBV2 ASSVRLANNEQF
TRBJ2-7 TRBV11-2 ASSLGRSSSYEQY
TRBJ2-5 TRBV4-3 ASSQDLALGETQY
TRBJ2-1 TRBV27 ASRPRDRVGEQF
TRBJ1-5 TRBV10-3 ATRPGTNQPQH
TRBJ2-5 TRBV2 ASRLQLAGGETQY
TRBJ2-2 TRBV7-2 ASSLKPGWSTGELF